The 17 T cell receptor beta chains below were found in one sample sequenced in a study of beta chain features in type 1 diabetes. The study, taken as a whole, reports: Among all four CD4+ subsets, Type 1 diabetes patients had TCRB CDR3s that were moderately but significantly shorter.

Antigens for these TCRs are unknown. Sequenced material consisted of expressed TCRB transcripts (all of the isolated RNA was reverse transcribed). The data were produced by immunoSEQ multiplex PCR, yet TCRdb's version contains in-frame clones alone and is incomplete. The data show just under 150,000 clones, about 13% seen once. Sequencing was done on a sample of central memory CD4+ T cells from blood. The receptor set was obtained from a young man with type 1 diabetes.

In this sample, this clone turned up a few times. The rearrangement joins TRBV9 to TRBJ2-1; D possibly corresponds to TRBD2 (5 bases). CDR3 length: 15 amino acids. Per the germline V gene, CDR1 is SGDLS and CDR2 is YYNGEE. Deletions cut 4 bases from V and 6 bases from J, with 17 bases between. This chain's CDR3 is CASSPEARVPNEQFF. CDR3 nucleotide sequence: TGTGCCAGCAGCCCTGAGGCGCGGGTACCCAATGAGCAGTTCTTC.

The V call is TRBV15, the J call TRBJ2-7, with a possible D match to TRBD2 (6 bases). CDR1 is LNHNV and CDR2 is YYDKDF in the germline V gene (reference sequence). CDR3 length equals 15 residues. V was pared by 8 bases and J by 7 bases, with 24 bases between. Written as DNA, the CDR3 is TGTGCCACCCGCCTGGGAGGAGCGGAGCTTGAGGAGCAGTACTTC. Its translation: CATRLGGAELEEQYF.

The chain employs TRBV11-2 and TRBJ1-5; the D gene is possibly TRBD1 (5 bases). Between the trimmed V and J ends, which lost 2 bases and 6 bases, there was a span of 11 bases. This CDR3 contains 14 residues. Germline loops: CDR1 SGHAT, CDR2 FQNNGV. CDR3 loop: CASSLKMGPQPQHF. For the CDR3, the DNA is TGTGCCAGCAGCTTAAAGATGGGGCCTCAGCCCCAGCATTTT.

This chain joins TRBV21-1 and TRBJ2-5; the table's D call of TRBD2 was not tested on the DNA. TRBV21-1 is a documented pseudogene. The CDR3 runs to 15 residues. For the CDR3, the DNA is TGTGCCAGCAGCTACGGGACTAGCGGGGGAGAGACCCAGTACTTC. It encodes CASSYGTSGGETQYF.

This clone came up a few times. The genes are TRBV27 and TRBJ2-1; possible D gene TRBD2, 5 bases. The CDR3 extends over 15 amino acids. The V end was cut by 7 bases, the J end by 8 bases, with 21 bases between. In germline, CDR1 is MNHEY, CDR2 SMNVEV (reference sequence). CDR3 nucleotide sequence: TGTGCCAGCAAACCCTCCTTAAGGGCCGGGGATGAGCAGTTCTTC. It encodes CASKPSLRAGDEQFF.

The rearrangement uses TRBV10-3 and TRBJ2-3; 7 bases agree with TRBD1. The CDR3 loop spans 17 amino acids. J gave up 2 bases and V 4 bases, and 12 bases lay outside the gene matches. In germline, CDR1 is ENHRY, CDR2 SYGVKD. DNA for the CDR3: TGTGCCATCAGTGGGGAAGGGGGCAGTTCCAACACAGATACGCAGTATTTT. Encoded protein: CAISGEGGSSNTDTQYF.

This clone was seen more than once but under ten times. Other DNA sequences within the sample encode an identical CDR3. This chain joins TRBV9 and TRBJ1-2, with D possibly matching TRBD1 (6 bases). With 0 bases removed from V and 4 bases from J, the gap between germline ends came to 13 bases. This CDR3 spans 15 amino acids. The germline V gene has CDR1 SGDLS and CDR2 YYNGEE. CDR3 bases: TGTGCCAGCAGCGTAGGTGGGGGCCAACCCTATGGCTACACCTTC. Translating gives CASSVGGGQPYGYTF.

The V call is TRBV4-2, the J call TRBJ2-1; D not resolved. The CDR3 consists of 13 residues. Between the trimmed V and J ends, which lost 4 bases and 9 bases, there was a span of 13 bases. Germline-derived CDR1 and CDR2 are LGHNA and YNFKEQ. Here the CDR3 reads CASSRFTAGEQFF. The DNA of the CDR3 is TGTGCCAGCAGCCGATTTACGGCTGGTGAGCAGTTCTTC.

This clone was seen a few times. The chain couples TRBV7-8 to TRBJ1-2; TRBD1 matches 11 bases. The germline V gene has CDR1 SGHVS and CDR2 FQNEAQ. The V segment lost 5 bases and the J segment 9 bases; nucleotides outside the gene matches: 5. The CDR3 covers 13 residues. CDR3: CASSQGQGGSYTF. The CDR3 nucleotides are TGTGCCAGCAGCCAGGGACAGGGGGGAAGCTACACCTTC.

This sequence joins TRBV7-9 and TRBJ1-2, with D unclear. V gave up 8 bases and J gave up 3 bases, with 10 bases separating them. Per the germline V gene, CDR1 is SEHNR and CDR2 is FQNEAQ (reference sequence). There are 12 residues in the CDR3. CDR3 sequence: CASQREDYGYTF. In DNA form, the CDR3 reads TGTGCCAGCCAGAGGGAGGACTATGGCTACACCTTC. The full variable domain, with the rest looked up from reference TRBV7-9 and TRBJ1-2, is DTGVSQNPRHKITKRGQNVTFRCDPISEHNRLYWYRQTLGQGPEFLTYFQNEAQLEKSRLLSDRFSAERPKGSFSTLEIQRTEQGDSAMYLCASQREDYGYTFGSGTRLTVV.

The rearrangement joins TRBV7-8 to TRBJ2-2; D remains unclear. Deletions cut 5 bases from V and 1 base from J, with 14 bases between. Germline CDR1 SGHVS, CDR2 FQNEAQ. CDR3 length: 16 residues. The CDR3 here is CASSMTTDRNTGELFF. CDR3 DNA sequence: TGTGCCAGCAGCATGACGACGGATAGGAACACCGGGGAGCTGTTTTTT.

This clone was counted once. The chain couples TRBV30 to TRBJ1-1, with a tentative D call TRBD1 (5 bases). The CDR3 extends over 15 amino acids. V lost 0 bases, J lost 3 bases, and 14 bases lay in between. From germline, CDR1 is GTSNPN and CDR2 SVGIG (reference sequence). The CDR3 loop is CAWSVLAGYDTEAFF. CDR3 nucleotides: TGTGCCTGGAGTGTACTGGCAGGGTACGACACTGAAGCTTTCTTT.

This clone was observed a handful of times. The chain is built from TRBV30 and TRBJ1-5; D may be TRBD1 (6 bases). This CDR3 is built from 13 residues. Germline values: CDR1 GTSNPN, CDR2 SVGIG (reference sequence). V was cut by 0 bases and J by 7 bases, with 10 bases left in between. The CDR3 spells CAWSVRGEQPQHF. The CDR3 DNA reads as TGTGCCTGGAGTGTAAGGGGGGAACAGCCCCAGCATTTT. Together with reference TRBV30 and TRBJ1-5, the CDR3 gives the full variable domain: SQTIHQWPATLVQPVGSPLSLECTVEGTSNPNLYWYRQAAGRGLQLLFYSVGIGQISSEVPQNLSASRPQDRQFILSSKKLLLSDSGFYLCAWSVRGEQPQHFGDGTRLSIL.

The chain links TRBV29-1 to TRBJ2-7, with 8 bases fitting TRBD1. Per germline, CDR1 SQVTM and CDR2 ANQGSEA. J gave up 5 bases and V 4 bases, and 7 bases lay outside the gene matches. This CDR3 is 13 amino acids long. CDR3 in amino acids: CSVVPGGLDEQYF. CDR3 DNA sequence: TGCAGCGTTGTGCCAGGGGGCTTGGACGAGCAGTACTTC.

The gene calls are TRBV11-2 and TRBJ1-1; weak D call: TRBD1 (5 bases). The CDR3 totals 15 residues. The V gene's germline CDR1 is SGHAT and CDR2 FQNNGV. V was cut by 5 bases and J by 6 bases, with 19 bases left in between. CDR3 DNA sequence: TGTGCCAGCAGCGTCTCGCGGGGCGTCAGGTCTGAAGCTTTCTTT. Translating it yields CASSVSRGVRSEAFF.

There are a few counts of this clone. The CDR3 sequence: CASSPIGAVPTNEKLFF. CDR3 in DNA: TGTGCCAGCTCACCAATCGGGGCCGTGCCAACTAATGAAAAACTGTTTTTT. The chain links TRBV18 to TRBJ1-4; D might be TRBD1 (5 bases). Deletions cut 2 bases from V and 0 bases from J, with 13 bases between. Looked up from germline, CDR1 is KGHSH and CDR2 is LQKENI. This CDR3 has 17 residues.

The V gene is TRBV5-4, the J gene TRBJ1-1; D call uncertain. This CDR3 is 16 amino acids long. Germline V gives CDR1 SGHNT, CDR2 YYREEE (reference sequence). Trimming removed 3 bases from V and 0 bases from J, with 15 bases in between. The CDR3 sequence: CASSSGTVQMNTEAFF. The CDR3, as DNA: TGTGCCAGCAGCTCGGGTACGGTACAGATGAACACTGAAGCTTTCTTT.